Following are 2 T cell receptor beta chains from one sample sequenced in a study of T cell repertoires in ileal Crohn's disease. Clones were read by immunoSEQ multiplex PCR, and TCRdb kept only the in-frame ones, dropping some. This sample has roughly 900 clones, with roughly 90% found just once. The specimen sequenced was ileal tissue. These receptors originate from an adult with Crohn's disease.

The CDR3 spells CASSESYRSGNTIYF. Written as DNA, the CDR3 is TGTGCCAGCAGTGAATCATACAGATCTGGAAACACCATATATTTT. The chain has TRBV25-1 and TRBJ1-3; D uncertain. Trimming took 1 base from V and 1 from J, leaving 8 bases between them. Germline V gives CDR1 MGHDK, CDR2 SYGVNS. CDR3 size: 15 residues.

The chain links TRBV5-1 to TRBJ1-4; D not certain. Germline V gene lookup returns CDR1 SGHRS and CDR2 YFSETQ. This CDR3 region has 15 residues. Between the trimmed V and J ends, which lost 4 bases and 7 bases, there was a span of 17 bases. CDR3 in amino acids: CASSPDLRWAEKLFF. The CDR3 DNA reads TGCGCCAGCAGCCCCGACCTAAGGTGGGCTGAAAAACTGTTTTTT. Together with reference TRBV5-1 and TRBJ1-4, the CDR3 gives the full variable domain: KAGVTQTPRYLIKTRGQQVTLSCSPISGHRSVSWYQQTPGQGLQFLFEYFSETQRNKGNFPGRFSGRQFSNSRSEMNVSTLELGDSALYLCASSPDLRWAEKLFFGSGTQLSVL.